This TCR beta chain was identified during a study of response to subunit inactivated influenza vaccine. Remarks on this clonotype: The antigen is undetermined.

CDR3 length: 14 amino acids. V lost 0 bases, J lost 8 bases, and 13 bases lay in between. Germline V gene data show CDR1 as DFQATT and CDR2 as SNEGSKA (reference sequence). Study observations and caveats: Each seasonal influenza vaccination, the authors suggested, recruits few new T cells.

TCRdb called the RT-PCR reads again in MiXCR, with one record for every CDR3 protein. The sample holds more than 150,000 distinct CDR3 sequences; around a tenth are singletons and the top ten take roughly 11%. Sequencing was performed on non-naive T cells sorted from PBMCs, taken on the day of vaccination. This rearrangement joins TRBV20-1 to TRBJ1-4; TRBD1 is a possible D gene (5 bases). The sequence came from a man aged 45-65 years who received an inactivated influenza vaccine. The CDR3 DNA is TGCAGTGCTAGAGATATGTCGGGGGTCGAAAAACTGTTTTTT. This translates into CSARDMSGVEKLFF.